The 19 T cell receptor beta chains presented below share a single source sample, sequenced in a study of beta chain features in type 1 diabetes. The antigens for these receptors are not known. Study conclusions and caveats: Researchers report that Type 1 diabetes patients had moderately but significantly shorter TCRB CDR3s across all four CD4+ subsets.

Since all of the isolated RNA was reverse transcribed, expressed TCRB transcripts were what got sequenced. The repertoire was sequenced with immunoSEQ multiplex PCR; TCRdb's copy has only in-frame clones and lacks some. The sample has over 200,000 clones, roughly 11% seen once; the top ten hold around 0.017%. Material: naive CD4+ T cells from blood. These receptors came from a man aged 25 to 40 with type 1 diabetes.

The rearrangement joins TRBV9 to TRBJ2-3; D is undetermined. Germline loops: CDR1 SGDLS, CDR2 YYNGEE. CDR3 length: 14 amino acids. Trimming took off 3 bases at V and 2 bases at J, with 10 bases between the two ends. The chain's CDR3 is CASSDRLLTDTQYF. As DNA, the CDR3 is TGTGCCAGCAGCGACCGACTTCTCACAGATACGCAGTATTTT.

A few counts support this clone. The chain joins TRBV7-3 to TRBJ2-6; D gene unclear. V lost 5 bases to trimming and J lost 0 bases, with 5 bases between them. This CDR3 region has 14 residues. Germline-derived CDR1 and CDR2 are SGHTA and FQGTGA. For the CDR3, the DNA is TGTGCCAGCAGCCCACACTCTGGGGCCAACGTCCTGACTTTC. The encoded protein is CASSPHSGANVLTF.

The table lists this clone with a few counts. The V call is TRBV5-6, the J call TRBJ1-6; D gene unclear. There are 13 residues in the CDR3. The germline V gene encodes CDR1 SGHDT and CDR2 YYEEEE. Trimming left V 4 bases short and J 10 bases short, with 12 bases between. The CDR3 loop is CASSPRRGSPLHF. The DNA of the CDR3 is TGTGCCAGCAGCCCGAGACGAGGATCACCCCTCCACTTT.

J is TRBJ2-1 and V is TRBV19; D ambiguous. The CDR3 contains 11 residues. The ends were cut back, 3 bases at V and 6 bases at J, with 3 bases in the middle. CDR1 and CDR2 from the germline V gene are LNHDA and SQIVND (reference sequence). The CDR3 DNA follows: TGTGCCAGTAGTATGAGCAATGAGCAGTTCTTC. Amino acids: CASSMSNEQFF.

This chain uses TRBV9 with TRBJ1-3; D remains unclear. V was cut by 1 base and J by 0 bases, with 8 bases left in between. The CDR3 extends over 15 amino acids. CDR1 and CDR2 from the germline V gene are SGDLS and YYNGEE. For the CDR3, the DNA is TGTGCCAGCAGCGTATATGCCGGCTCTGGAAACACCATATATTTT. Translating it yields CASSVYAGSGNTIYF. Full variable domain (remainder filled in from reference TRBV9 and TRBJ1-3): DSGVTQTPKHLITATGQRVTLRCSPRSGDLSVYWYQQSLDQGLQFLIQYYNGEERAKGNILERFSAQQFPDLHSELNLSSLELGDSALYFCASSVYAGSGNTIYFGEGSWLTVV.

The CDR3 protein is CATGGSTDTQYF. The CDR3 DNA is TGTGCCACAGGGGGAAGCACAGATACGCAGTATTTT. The chain is built from TRBV19 and TRBJ2-3, with 7 bases matching TRBD1. Germline V CDR1 and CDR2: LNHDA, SQIVND (reference sequence). Trimming at V came to 10 bases and at J to 0 bases, leaving 1 base not matched to a gene. CDR3 length: 12 residues.

The chain couples TRBV18 to TRBJ1-6; no firm D call. The CDR3 covers 13 residues. Germline-derived CDR1 and CDR2 are KGHSH and LQKENI. With 3 bases removed from V and 10 bases from J, the gap between germline ends came to 10 bases. CDR3 residues: CASSPRLGSPLHF. The CDR3, as DNA: TGTGCCAGCTCACCGCGTCTCGGGTCACCCCTCCACTTT.

The chain links TRBV11-2 to TRBJ2-3, with TRBD2 matching over 7 bases. The CDR3 is made up of 12 amino acids. Germline CDR1 reads SGHAT; CDR2 reads FQNNGV. V lost 5 bases, J lost 7 bases, and 3 bases stayed unmatched. CDR3 residues: CASSPSGYTQYF. As DNA, the CDR3 is TGTGCCAGCAGCCCTAGCGGTTATACGCAGTATTTT.

The chain links TRBV7-9 to TRBJ2-7; D is ambiguous. The CDR3 runs to 12 residues. Trimming removed 3 bases from V and 6 bases from J, with 9 bases in between. The germline CDR1 and CDR2 sequences are SEHNR and FQNEAQ (reference sequence). CDR3 in DNA: TGTGCCAGCAGCTTTGTTCTAGGCGAGCAGTACTTC. This sequence encodes CASSFVLGEQYF.

This clone was seen only a few times. The V and J genes are TRBV29-1 and TRBJ2-5; D is possibly TRBD1 (6 bases). The CDR3 is 12 amino acids. CDR1 and CDR2 (germline): SQVTM, ANQGSEA. The germline V and J ends were trimmed by 7 bases and 3 bases, with 12 bases remaining between them. The CDR3 nucleotides are TGCAGCGCCCTCTCAGGGGAAGAGACCCAGTACTTC. Protein product: CSALSGEETQYF.

This clone has only a few counts. The chain employs TRBV5-1 and TRBJ1-4; 7 nucleotides match TRBD1. The CDR3 runs to 14 residues. The junction had 4 bases not matched to a gene; V was cut back by 4 bases and J by 4 bases. The germline CDR1 and CDR2 sequences are SGHRS and YFSETQ. CDR3 nucleotides: TGCGCCAGCAGCCTGGGACAGCATAATGAAAAACTGTTTTTT. Translated, it gives CASSLGQHNEKLFF.

This chain joins TRBV18 and TRBJ2-5; possible D gene TRBD2, 6 bases. Germline-derived CDR1 and CDR2 are KGHSH and LQKENI. Trimming took 5 bases from V and 2 from J, leaving 6 bases between them. The CDR3 covers 12 residues. The CDR3 DNA is TGTGCCAGCTCAGGAGGGCAAGAGACCCAGTACTTC. Amino acid sequence: CASSGGQETQYF.

This sequence joins TRBV6-5 and TRBJ1-6, with D unresolved. Looked up from germline, CDR1 is MNHEY and CDR2 is SVGAGI. Trimming left V 0 bases short and J 10 bases short, with 7 bases between. This CDR3 spans 13 amino acids. DNA for the CDR3: TGTGCCAGCAGTTACTCGAGGGAATCACCCCTCCACTTT. Its protein is CASSYSRESPLHF.

This rearrangement joins TRBV5-1 to TRBJ2-5, with TRBD2 matching 7 bases. Germline loops: CDR1 SGHRS, CDR2 YFSETQ. Trimming took 4 bases from V and 5 from J; bases not matched to a gene: 17. The CDR3 runs to 17 residues. CDR3 sequence (DNA): TGCGCCAGCAGCGCCCCTCCCGGGACTACCTCGCCCGAGACCCAGTACTTC. It encodes CASSAPPGTTSPETQYF.

This clone showed up just a few times. V gene TRBV7-3 combines with J gene TRBJ2-3; D perhaps matches TRBD2 (6 bases). V lost 5 bases, J lost 2 bases, and 14 bases lay in between. The CDR3 is made up of 15 amino acids. CDR1 is SGHTA and CDR2 is FQGTGA in the germline V gene. This CDR3 is CASSPRGSVTDTQYF. DNA for the CDR3: TGTGCCAGCAGCCCCCGGGGGTCAGTCACAGATACGCAGTATTTT.

The chain uses TRBV6-4 and TRBJ1-5; 8 bases fit TRBD1. Losses at the gene ends were 4 bases for V and 4 bases for J; bases not matched to a gene: 12. The CDR3 is made up of 17 amino acids. The germline V gene encodes CDR1 MRHNA and CDR2 SNTAGT. The CDR3: CASSGLSQGARNQPQHF. DNA of the CDR3: TGTGCCAGCAGTGGTTTGTCCCAGGGGGCTAGGAATCAGCCCCAGCATTTT.

A few counts support this clone. The genes are TRBV4-2 and TRBJ2-7, with D perhaps matching TRBD2 (5 bases). Trimming pared 4 bases from V and 5 bases from J, leaving 15 bases between. Germline V gene sequence: CDR1 LGHNA, CDR2 YNFKEQ. This CDR3 comprises 14 residues. The CDR3 region is CASSPSGRGNEQYF. In DNA form, the CDR3 reads TGTGCCAGCAGCCCTTCAGGCCGAGGGAACGAGCAGTACTTC.

As to this clone: The sample holds other DNA sequences that translate to the same CDR3. The chain recombines TRBV6-5 with TRBJ1-1; 7 bases match TRBD1. Germline V gene data show CDR1 as MNHEY and CDR2 as SVGAGI. Unmatched junction bases numbered 6, after V lost 5 bases and J lost 3 bases. The CDR3 length is 14 residues. CDR3 bases: TGTGCCAGCAGTCTTAGACAGGGTTACACTGAAGCTTTCTTT. Translating gives CASSLRQGYTEAFF.

The chain has TRBV18 and TRBJ2-1; TRBD2 agrees at 7 bases. There are 15 residues in the CDR3. Trimming took 1 base from V and 4 from J; bases not matched to a gene: 4. Germline values: CDR1 KGHSH, CDR2 LQKENI. The CDR3 bases are TGTGCCAGCTCACCACGAAACGGGGGGTACAATGAGCAGTTCTTC. Its protein product is CASSPRNGGYNEQFF.